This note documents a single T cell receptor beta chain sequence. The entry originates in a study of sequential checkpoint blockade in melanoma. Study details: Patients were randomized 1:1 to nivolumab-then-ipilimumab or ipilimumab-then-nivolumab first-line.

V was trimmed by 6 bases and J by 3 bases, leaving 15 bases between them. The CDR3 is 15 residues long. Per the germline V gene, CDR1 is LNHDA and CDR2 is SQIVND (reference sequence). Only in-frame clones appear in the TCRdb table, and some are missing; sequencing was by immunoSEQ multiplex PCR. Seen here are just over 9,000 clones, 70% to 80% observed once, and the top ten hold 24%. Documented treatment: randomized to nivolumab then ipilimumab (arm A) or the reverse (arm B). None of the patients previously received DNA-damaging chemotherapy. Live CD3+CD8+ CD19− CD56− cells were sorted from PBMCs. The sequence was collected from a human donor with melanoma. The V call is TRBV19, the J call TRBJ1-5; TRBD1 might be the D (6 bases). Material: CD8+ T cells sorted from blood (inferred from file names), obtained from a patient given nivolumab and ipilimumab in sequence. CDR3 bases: TGTGCCAGTAGCACGCCGACAGGAGTCAATCAGCCCCAGCATTTT. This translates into CASSTPTGVNQPQHF. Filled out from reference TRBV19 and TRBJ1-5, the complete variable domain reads DGGITQSPKYLFRKEGQNVTLSCEQNLNHDAMYWYRQDPGQGLRLIYYSQIVNDFQKGDIAEGYSVSREKKESFPLTVTSAQKNPTAFYLCASSTPTGVNQPQHFGDGTRLSIL.